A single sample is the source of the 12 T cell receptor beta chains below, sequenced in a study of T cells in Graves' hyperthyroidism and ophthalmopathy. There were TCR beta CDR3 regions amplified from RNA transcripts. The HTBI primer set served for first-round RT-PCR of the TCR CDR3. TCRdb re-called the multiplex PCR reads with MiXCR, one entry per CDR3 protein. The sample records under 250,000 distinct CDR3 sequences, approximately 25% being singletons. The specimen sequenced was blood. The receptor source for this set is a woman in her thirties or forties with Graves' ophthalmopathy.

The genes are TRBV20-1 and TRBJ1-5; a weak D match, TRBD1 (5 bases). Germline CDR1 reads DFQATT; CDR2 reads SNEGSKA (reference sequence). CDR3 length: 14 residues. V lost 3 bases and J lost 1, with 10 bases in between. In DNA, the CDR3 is TGCAGTGCTAGCGGGGGTCAGAGCAATCAGCCCCAGCATTTT. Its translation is CSASGGQSNQPQHF.

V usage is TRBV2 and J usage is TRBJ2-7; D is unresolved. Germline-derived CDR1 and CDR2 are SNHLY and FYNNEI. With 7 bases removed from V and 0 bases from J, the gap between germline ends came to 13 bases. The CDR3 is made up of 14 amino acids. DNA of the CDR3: TGTGCCAGCAATCCTACCGGCTACTCCTACGAGCAGTACTTC. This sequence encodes CASNPTGYSYEQYF.

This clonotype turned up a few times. CDR3 protein: CASSGVPGNTEAFF. In DNA, the CDR3 is TGCGCCAGCAGCGGGGTCCCTGGGAACACTGAAGCTTTCTTT. The V gene is TRBV10-2, the J gene TRBJ1-1, with D uncertain. V lost 6 bases and J 1 base, leaving 12 bases between the germline ends. The length of the CDR3 is 14 residues. Per germline, CDR1 WSHSY and CDR2 SAAADI.

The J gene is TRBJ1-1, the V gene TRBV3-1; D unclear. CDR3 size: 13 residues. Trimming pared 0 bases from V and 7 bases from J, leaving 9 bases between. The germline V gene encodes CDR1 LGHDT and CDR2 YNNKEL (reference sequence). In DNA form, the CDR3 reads TGTGCCAGCAGCCAAGATAGCTGGGGTGAAGCTTTCTTT. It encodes CASSQDSWGEAFF.

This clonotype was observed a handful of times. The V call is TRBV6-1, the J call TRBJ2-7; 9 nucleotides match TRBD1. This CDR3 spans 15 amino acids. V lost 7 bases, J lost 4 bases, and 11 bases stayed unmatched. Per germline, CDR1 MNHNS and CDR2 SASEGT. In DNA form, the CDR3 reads TGTGCCAGCAAAAGGGACAGGGAGGTTTTTTACGAGCAGTACTTC. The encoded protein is CASKRDREVFYEQYF.

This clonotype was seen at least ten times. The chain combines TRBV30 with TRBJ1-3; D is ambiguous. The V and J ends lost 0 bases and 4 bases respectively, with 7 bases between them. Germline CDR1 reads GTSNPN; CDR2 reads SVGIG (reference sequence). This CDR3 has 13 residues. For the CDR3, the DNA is TGTGCCTGGAGTGTGGTTGTAGGAAACACCATATATTTT. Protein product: CAWSVVVGNTIYF. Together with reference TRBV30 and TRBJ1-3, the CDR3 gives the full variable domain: SQTIHQWPATLVQPVGSPLSLECTVEGTSNPNLYWYRQAAGRGLQLLFYSVGIGQISSEVPQNLSASRPQDRQFILSSKKLLLSDSGFYLCAWSVVVGNTIYFGEGSWLTVV.

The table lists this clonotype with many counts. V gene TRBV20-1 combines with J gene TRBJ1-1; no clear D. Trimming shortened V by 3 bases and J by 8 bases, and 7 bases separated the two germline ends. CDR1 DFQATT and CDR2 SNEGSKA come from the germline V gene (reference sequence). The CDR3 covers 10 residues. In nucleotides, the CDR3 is TGCAGTGCTAGCAACGCGGAAGCTTTCTTT. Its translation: CSASNAEAFF.

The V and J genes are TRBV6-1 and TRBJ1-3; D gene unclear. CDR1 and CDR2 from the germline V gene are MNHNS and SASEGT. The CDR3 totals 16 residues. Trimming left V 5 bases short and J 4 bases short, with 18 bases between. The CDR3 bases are TGTGCCAGCAGTCTAGGACGAGGCTCTGGGGGAAACACCATATATTTT. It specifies CASSLGRGSGGNTIYF.

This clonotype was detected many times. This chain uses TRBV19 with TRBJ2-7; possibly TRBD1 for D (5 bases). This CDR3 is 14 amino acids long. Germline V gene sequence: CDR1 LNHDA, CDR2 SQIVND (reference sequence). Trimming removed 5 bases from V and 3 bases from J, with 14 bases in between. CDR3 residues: CASSLQGFGYEQYF. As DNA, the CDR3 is TGTGCCAGTAGTTTGCAGGGTTTCGGCTACGAGCAGTACTTC.

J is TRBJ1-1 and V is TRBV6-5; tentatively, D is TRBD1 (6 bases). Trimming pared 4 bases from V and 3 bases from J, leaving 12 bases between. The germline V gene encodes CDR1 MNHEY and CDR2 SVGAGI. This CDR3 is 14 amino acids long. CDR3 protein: CASSFRDTDTEAFF. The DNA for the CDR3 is TGTGCCAGCAGTTTCCGGGACACAGACACTGAAGCTTTCTTT.

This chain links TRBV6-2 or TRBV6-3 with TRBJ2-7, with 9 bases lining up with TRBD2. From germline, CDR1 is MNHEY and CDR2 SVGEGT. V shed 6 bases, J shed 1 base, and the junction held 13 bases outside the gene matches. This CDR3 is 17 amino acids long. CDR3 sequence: CASSPTRSGRRSYEQYF. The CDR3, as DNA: TGTGCCAGCAGCCCTACGCGAAGCGGGAGGAGGTCCTACGAGCAGTACTTC.

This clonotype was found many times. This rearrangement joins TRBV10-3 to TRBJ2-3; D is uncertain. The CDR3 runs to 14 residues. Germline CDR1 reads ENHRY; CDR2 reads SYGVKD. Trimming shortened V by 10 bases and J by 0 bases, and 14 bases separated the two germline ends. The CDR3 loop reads CATGRVFSTDTQYF. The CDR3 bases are TGTGCCACTGGTCGGGTTTTTAGCACAGATACGCAGTATTTT.